This T cell receptor beta chain was identified in a study of T cell responses to AZD1222 COVID-19 vaccine. With 1 base removed from V and 0 bases from J, the gap between germline ends came to 8 bases. The CDR3 is 15 amino acids. Germline V gene lookup returns CDR1 SGHKS and CDR2 YYEKEE (reference sequence). Sequencing was performed with immunoSEQ multiplex PCR; in TCRdb, only in-frame clones are kept and a portion is missing. The profile shows some 130,000 clones, approximately 85% of them singletons. Sequencing used peripheral blood, obtained on day 0 of AZD1222 vaccination. The chain uses TRBV5-5 and TRBJ2-1, with a tentative D call TRBD2 (6 bases). The source is an adult in good health. The CDR3 sequence is CASSLSGSSYNEQFF. As DNA, the CDR3 is TGTGCCAGCAGCTTGTCCGGGAGCTCCTACAATGAGCAGTTCTTC.